This T cell receptor beta chain was identified in a study of blood T cells in healthy people across ages. PCR was performed a second time for roughly 6 to 12 cycles using a sample-barcoded 5' primer and a J-beta primer mix. TCRdb independently ran MiXCR on the 5' RACE reads; one entry per CDR3 protein. This sample yields more than 1,400,000 distinct CDR3 sequences, of which approximately 38% are seen a single time; 7.9% belongs to the top ten. Isolation of PBMCs gave at least 6.5 million cells per sample. Trimming at V came to 3 bases and at J to 6 bases, leaving 8 bases not matched to a gene. Germline assignment: CDR1 SNHLY and CDR2 FYNNEI. This CDR3 region has 16 residues.

The sample comprised blood. V gene TRBV2 combines with J gene TRBJ2-3; TRBD2 agrees at 11 bases. The source of this sequence is a woman in her late teens or twenties in good health. In DNA form, the CDR3 reads TGTGCCAGCAGTGAGATCCGACTAGCGGGACCGGATACGCAGTATTTT. It encodes CASSEIRLAGPDTQYF.